This TCR beta chain appears in the sequencing data of a study of shared clonotypes between healthy human individuals. Points from the study as a whole: A handful of donors shared about 5% of their naive CD4 clonotypes.

Germline CDR1 reads SEHNR; CDR2 reads FQNEAQ (reference sequence). The CDR3 covers 15 residues. The V gene lost 5 bases and the J gene lost 0 bases, with 11 bases spanning the gap. CD45RA-negative memory and CD45RA+ naive subsets were split from the CD4+ cells. On this clone: The antigen remains unidentified. The sample holds other DNA sequences that translate to the same CDR3.

Sequencing was performed with immunoSEQ multiplex PCR; in TCRdb, only in-frame clones are kept and a portion is missing. The sample includes 2 million to 3 million clones, more than 85% of them seen just once. This chain connects TRBV7-9 to TRBJ2-1; D is uncertain. The specimen was naive CD4+ T cells from PBMCs. Subset described: CD45RA+ positively selected. The TCR originated in a man between 18 and 29 years old in good health. Some clones in this sample may be carry-over from other donors' samples. This CDR3 reads CASSLGSSSYNEQFF. CDR3 DNA: TGTGCCAGCAGCCTCGGGTCAAGCTCCTACAATGAGCAGTTCTTC.